These 28 T cell receptor beta chains originate from one sample sequenced in a study of T cells after yellow fever vaccination. One entry per CDR3 protein, called by TCRdb with MiXCR from the 5' RACE reads. Of about 63,000 distinct CDR3 sequences listed, about 7.8% are singletons. The sequencing used CD8+ T cells sorted from PBMCs, collected 15 days after the yellow fever booster vaccination. These receptors were obtained from a man aged 30 to 39 who received the YFV17D yellow fever vaccine.

This clonotype appeared many times. This chain uses TRBV7-8 with TRBJ2-7; 8 bases are a match to TRBD1. The germline CDR1 and CDR2 sequences are SGHVS and FQNEAQ. The J segment lost 2 bases and the V segment lost 4 bases, leaving 4 bases of the junction unmatched. The CDR3 loop spans 14 amino acids. DNA of the CDR3: TGTGCCAGCAGCTCAGGACAGGGCACCTACGAGCAGTACTTC. It is translated as CASSSGQGTYEQYF. The whole variable domain, remainder taken from reference TRBV7-8 and TRBJ2-7, is GAGVSQSPRYKVAKRGQDVALRCDPISGHVSLFWYQQALGQGPEFLTYFQNEAQLDKSGLPSDRFFAERPEGSVSTLKIQRTQQEDSAVYLCASSSGQGTYEQYFGPGTRLTVT.

The chain recombines TRBV6-6 with TRBJ2-1, with 7 bases aligning to TRBD1. The CDR3 sequence is 13 residues long. Looked up from germline, CDR1 is MNHNY and CDR2 is SVGAGI (reference sequence). Trimming removed 2 bases from V and 9 bases from J; junction bases left unmatched: 4. CDR3 residues: CASSYAKGAEQFF. The CDR3 bases are TGTGCCAGCAGTTACGCGAAGGGGGCTGAGCAGTTCTTC.

At least ten counts were recorded for this clonotype. This chain joins TRBV23-1 and TRBJ2-7; no clear D gene. TRBV23-1 is an ORF, with its function uncertain. CDR3 length equals 12 residues. V was shortened by 7 bases and J by 2 bases, with 9 bases between the two germline ends. CDR3 region: CASTRLAYEQYF. The CDR3 nucleotides read TGCGCCAGCACCCGCCTAGCCTACGAGCAGTACTTC.

The table lists this clonotype with many counts. The chain combines TRBV7-9 with TRBJ2-5; TRBD2 agrees at 14 bases. Trimming at V came to 5 bases and at J to 4 bases, leaving 9 bases not matched to a gene. The germline CDR1 and CDR2 sequences are SEHNR and FQNEAQ (reference sequence). The CDR3 length is 17 residues. Here the CDR3 reads CASSIKPGLAGAETQYF. As DNA, the CDR3 is TGTGCCAGCAGCATAAAGCCGGGACTAGCGGGAGCAGAGACCCAGTACTTC.

This clonotype was detected ten times or more. This sequence joins TRBV12-3 or TRBV12-4 and TRBJ2-1, with 9 bases that match TRBD2. J lost 2 bases, V lost 6 bases, and 8 bases had no gene match. The CDR3 covers 16 residues. The CDR3 loop is CASSTWAGGPYNEQFF. DNA for the CDR3: TGTGCCAGCAGCACCTGGGCGGGAGGGCCCTACAATGAGCAGTTCTTC.

This clonotype was detected a few times. The V call is TRBV7-9, the J call TRBJ1-5, with D possibly TRBD1 on 5 matching bases. From germline, CDR1 is SEHNR and CDR2 FQNEAQ (reference sequence). The CDR3 loop spans 13 amino acids. Trimming cost V 5 bases and J 3 bases, with 8 bases left between them. The CDR3 here is CASSGAHNQPQHF. The CDR3 bases are TGTGCCAGCAGCGGGGCTCACAATCAGCCCCAGCATTTT. The full variable domain, rest sourced from reference TRBV7-9 and TRBJ1-5, is DTGVSQNPRHKITKRGQNVTFRCDPISEHNRLYWYRQTLGQGPEFLTYFQNEAQLEKSRLLSDRFSAERPKGSFSTLEIQRTEQGDSAMYLCASSGAHNQPQHFGDGTRLSIL.

This clonotype came up many times. The chain is built from TRBV28 and TRBJ2-1; possible D gene TRBD2, 6 bases. The germline V gene has CDR1 MDHEN and CDR2 SYDVKM. The CDR3 is 14 amino acids. Trimming removed 5 bases at V and 6 bases at J, with 14 bases between. CDR3 sequence: CASSTQRVGNEQFF. The DNA for the CDR3 is TGTGCCAGCAGTACCCAGCGGGTGGGCAATGAGCAGTTCTTC.

The chain employs TRBV4-3 and TRBJ2-7; 9 bases map to TRBD1. V was clipped by 4 bases and J by 5 bases; unmatched bases: 12. The CDR3 is 16 amino acids. Germline CDR1 is LGHNA and CDR2 is YSLEER. CDR3 sequence reads: CASSLIAGTGIHEQYF. As DNA, the CDR3 is TGCGCCAGCAGCCTAATAGCCGGGACAGGGATACACGAGCAGTACTTC.

This clonotype rates as medium-sized. The DNA for the CDR3 is TGTGCCAGCAGCTGGGACAGGGAGTCAGATCAGCCCCAGCATTTT. Translating it yields CASSWDRESDQPQHF. The chain couples TRBV7-9 to TRBJ1-5, with TRBD1 matching over 9 bases. The CDR3 is made up of 15 amino acids. Germline V gene data show CDR1 as SEHNR and CDR2 as FQNEAQ (reference sequence). Losses at the gene ends were 4 bases for V and 5 bases for J; bases not matched to a gene: 6.

As regards this clonotype: Germline is not matched at one junction end, which may reflect a read error. The rearrangement joins TRBV4-3 to TRBJ2-1; 8 bases agree with TRBD2. This CDR3 spans 18 amino acids. Germline lookup yields CDR1 LGHNA and CDR2 YSLEER. The CDR3 bases are TGCGCCCGCAGCCAAGATCGGTTGCTAGCGGGCACTAACAATGAGCAGTTCTTC. It yields the protein CARSQDRLLAGTNNEQFF.

This clonotype has at least ten counts. The chain carries TRBV12-3 or TRBV12-4 and TRBJ2-7; no reliable D call. This CDR3 region has 12 residues. Trimming removed 1 base from V and 2 bases from J, with 3 bases in between. The CDR3 region is CASSLVAYEQYF. The CDR3 nucleotides are TGTGCCAGCAGTTTAGTTGCCTACGAGCAGTACTTC.

This clonotype was recorded many times. The rearrangement links TRBV5-1 to TRBJ2-3, with 7 nucleotides matching TRBD2. Looked up from germline, CDR1 is SGHRS and CDR2 is YFSETQ. V lost 0 bases and J lost 2; bases outside the gene matches: 6. The CDR3 runs to 16 residues. The CDR3 nucleotides read TGCGCCAGCAGCTTGGTGGCTAGCGGCCTCACAGATACGCAGTATTTT. Translated: CASSLVASGLTDTQYF.

This clonotype appeared many times. The V and J genes are TRBV7-2 and TRBJ2-3, with D tentatively TRBD2 (5 bases). CDR3 length equals 14 residues. Germline CDR1 reads SGHTA; CDR2 reads FQGNSA. Trimming left V 8 bases short and J 0 bases short, with 12 bases between. The chain's CDR3 is CASWGSGSTDTQYF. CDR3 DNA sequence: TGTGCCAGCTGGGGAAGCGGAAGCACAGATACGCAGTATTTT. The variable domain in full, with the rest retrieved from reference TRBV7-2 and TRBJ2-3, is GAGVSQSPSNKVTEKGKDVELRCDPISGHTALYWYRQSLGQGLEFLIYFQGNSAPDKSGLPSDRFSAERTGGSVSTLTIQRTQQEDSAVYLCASWGSGSTDTQYFGPGTRLTVL.

This clonotype was observed at least ten times. The CDR3 here is CSPKGRRGPEYF. The CDR3 DNA follows: TGCAGCCCCAAGGGCAGACGGGGCCCGGAGTATTTT. The chain links TRBV29-1 to TRBJ2-3, with D perhaps assigned TRBD1 or TRBD2 (5 bases each). Trimming removed 8 bases from V and 13 bases from J, with 22 bases in between. The germline V gene encodes CDR1 SQVTM and CDR2 ANQGSEA. This CDR3 has 12 amino acids.

This clonotype came up many times. V gene TRBV20-1 combines with J gene TRBJ2-1; 12 nucleotides match TRBD2. With 6 bases clipped from V and 2 bases from J, the junction kept 11 bases outside the gene matches. From germline, CDR1 is DFQATT and CDR2 SNEGSKA (reference sequence). The CDR3 is made up of 17 amino acids. The CDR3 loop is CSAMTSGRGGPYNEQFF. The CDR3 bases are TGCAGTGCAATGACTAGCGGGAGAGGGGGGCCCTACAATGAGCAGTTCTTC.

This clonotype occurred many times. V usage is TRBV28 and J usage is TRBJ2-7, with D perhaps being TRBD1 or TRBD2 (6 bases each). V dropped 7 bases and J dropped 2 bases, with 15 bases sitting between them. Germline CDR1 and CDR2: MDHEN and SYDVKM. The CDR3 runs 14 residues. The CDR3 DNA reads TGTGCCAGCAATGGGGGCGGGGAGGCCTACGAGCAGTACTTC. This sequence encodes CASNGGGEAYEQYF. Full variable domain (remainder filled in from reference TRBV28 and TRBJ2-7): DVKVTQSSRYLVKRTGEKVFLECVQDMDHENMFWYRQDPGLGLRLIYFSYDVKMKEKGDIPEGYSVSREKKERFSLILESASTNQTSMYLCASNGGGEAYEQYFGPGTRLTVT.

This clonotype was recorded many times. The V and J genes are TRBV29-1 and TRBJ2-7; no clear D gene. The CDR3 length is 12 residues. V gave up 4 bases and J gave up 2 bases, with 9 bases separating them. The V gene's germline CDR1 is SQVTM and CDR2 ANQGSEA. CDR3 sequence: CSVASGTYEQYF. The DNA of the CDR3 is TGCAGCGTTGCGAGTGGGACCTACGAGCAGTACTTC.

This clonotype was seen many times. This chain joins TRBV7-9 and TRBJ2-2; no clear D gene. The CDR3 contains 15 residues. Per the germline V gene, CDR1 is SEHNR and CDR2 is FQNEAQ (reference sequence). V was trimmed by 6 bases and J by 4 bases, leaving 15 bases between them. The CDR3 DNA follows: TGTGCCAGCAGTTCCAAAATTGCCGGCACCGGGGAGCTGTTTTTT. Protein sequence: CASSSKIAGTGELFF.

This clonotype was found many times. The V gene is TRBV5-1, the J gene TRBJ2-1; 10 nucleotides line up with TRBD2. Germline V gene data show CDR1 as SGHRS and CDR2 as YFSETQ. Trimming removed 0 bases from V and 6 bases from J; junction bases left unmatched: 6. CDR3 length equals 16 residues. The CDR3 reads CASSLGLAGEPNEQFF. CDR3 sequence (DNA): TGCGCCAGCAGCTTGGGCCTAGCGGGAGAACCCAATGAGCAGTTCTTC.

This clonotype was detected ten times or more. The chain carries TRBV27 and TRBJ2-7; D unclear. Germline V gene data show CDR1 as MNHEY and CDR2 as SMNVEV (reference sequence). The ends were cut back, 3 bases at V and 0 bases at J, with 12 bases in the middle. CDR3 length: 15 amino acids. DNA for the CDR3: TGTGCCAGCAGTTTCACGGGCCTAAGCTCCTACGAGCAGTACTTC. This encodes CASSFTGLSSYEQYF.

This clonotype was counted ten times or more. The chain is built from TRBV3-1 and TRBJ2-3, with 9 bases identical to TRBD2. The CDR3 sequence is 16 residues long. The junction had 7 bases not matched to a gene; V was cut back by 1 base and J by 5 bases. Per the germline V gene, CDR1 is LGHDT and CDR2 is YNNKEL (reference sequence). The CDR3 nucleotides read TGTGCCAGCAGCCAAGGTGGTAGCGGGAGTCTAGATACGCAGTATTTT. It is translated as CASSQGGSGSLDTQYF.

This clonotype was picked up a small number of times. The chain carries TRBV5-4 and TRBJ2-1; 10 nucleotides line up with TRBD1. The germline V gene has CDR1 SGHNT and CDR2 YYREEE (reference sequence). The CDR3 contains 16 residues. After removal of 2 bases from V and 5 bases from J, the junction contained 7 bases not matched to a gene. This chain's CDR3 is CASSFRTGGAHNEQFF. DNA of the CDR3: TGTGCCAGCAGCTTCCGGACAGGGGGGGCCCACAATGAGCAGTTCTTC.

There are a few counts of this clonotype. This chain joins TRBV14 and TRBJ1-4; no reliable D call. From germline, CDR1 is SGHDN and CDR2 FVKESK. CDR3 size: 15 residues. V lost 1 base and J lost 7, with 13 bases in between. CDR3 bases: TGTGCCAGCAGCCAAGTCTACGGGGATGGTGAAAAACTGTTTTTT. Its translation: CASSQVYGDGEKLFF.

This clonotype was counted between two and nine times. The chain carries TRBV9 and TRBJ2-3; 8 bases are shared with TRBD2. Germline CDR1 and CDR2: SGDLS and YYNGEE. The CDR3 loop spans 16 amino acids. The V and J ends lost 4 bases and 0 bases, in that order; junction bases with no gene match: 7. The CDR3: CASSITSGLSTDTQYF. The CDR3 region has the DNA TGTGCCAGCAGCATTACTAGCGGCCTTAGCACAGATACGCAGTATTTT.

This clonotype was detected many times. The genes are TRBV7-2 and TRBJ2-1; TRBD1 aligns across 8 bases. After removal of 2 bases from V and 8 bases from J, the junction contained 5 bases not matched to a gene. In germline, CDR1 is SGHTA, CDR2 FQGNSA. The CDR3 has 14 residues. As DNA, the CDR3 is TGTGCCAGCAGCTTAACAGGGGGTAAGGATGAGCAGTTCTTC. Its protein product is CASSLTGGKDEQFF.

On this clonotype: A much more abundant neighbour one base away suggests this may be a read error. V gene TRBV4-1 combines with J gene TRBJ1-1, with D perhaps TRBD1 (5 bases). Germline V gene sequence: CDR1 MGHRA, CDR2 YSYEKL. This CDR3 has 13 amino acids. V gave up 5 bases and J gave up 7 bases, with 14 bases separating them. In DNA, the CDR3 is TGCGCCAGCAGCAGACCGGGGGTGGATGAAGCTTTCTTT. Protein sequence: CASSRPGVDEAFF.

Notes on this clonotype: This could be a read error, since a much larger clone is one nucleotide away. V gene TRBV24-1 combines with J gene TRBJ2-7, with D possibly being TRBD1 (6 bases). Deletions cut 10 bases from V and 8 bases from J, with 14 bases between. The germline V gene encodes CDR1 KGHDR and CDR2 SFDVKD. This CDR3 is built from 11 residues. The CDR3 DNA reads TGTGCCACGGAACAGGGATACAAGCAGTACTTC. Protein product: CATEQGYKQYF.

This clonotype was counted only a few times. J is TRBJ2-3 and V is TRBV18, with D uncertain. The CDR3 loop spans 11 amino acids. Germline-derived CDR1 and CDR2 are KGHSH and LQKENI. Trimming took off 2 bases at V and 7 bases at J, with 4 bases between the two ends. CDR3 amino acids: CASSPSNTQYF. In nucleotides, the CDR3 is TGTGCCAGCTCACCATCCAATACGCAGTATTTT.